This record looks at one TCR beta chain sequence and its context. What it binds is not known. The data are from a study of early T cells in non-severe SARS-CoV-2 infection. Study-level background: Whole-blood bulk RNA, unsorted, was sequenced, and chains were unpaired. Study results and limitations: A preference for anti-spike CD8 responses marked VDJdb matching, which missed private and CD4 specificities.

Individual cDNA molecules received unique molecular identifiers during library preparation. TCRdb passed the 5' RACE reads through MiXCR, listing each CDR3 protein once. The data hold tens of thousands of distinct CDR3 sequences, with over 4.5% observed a single time. The CDR3 has 15 amino acids. Trimming pared 4 bases from V and 0 bases from J, leaving 12 bases between. Germline loops: CDR1 LNHDA, CDR2 SQIVND (reference sequence). This TCR was recovered from an adult who was a healthcare worker with PCR-confirmed SARS-CoV-2 infection or an uninfected control (not recorded which). This chain joins TRBV19 and TRBJ1-2; maybe TRBD1 (6 bases). What was sequenced was whole blood. DNA for the CDR3: TGTGCCAGTAGTACCAGGACAGCCGCTAACTATGGCTACACCTTC. Protein product: CASSTRTAANYGYTF.